This entry features one T cell receptor (beta chain) sequence. This clonotype was observed a few times. Its antigen is unknown. The sample holds no much larger clone one base away, and base qualities are not on file. From the germline V gene, CDR1 is SGHTA and CDR2 is FQGNSA. Taken from cysteine to phenylalanine, the CDR3 has 15 residues. This entry keeps only the CDR3 DNA: 45 bases, framed from base 1. V loses 0 bases at its end and J loses 7 bases; junction bases beyond the gene matches: 8. Library creation used RT-PCR. Sequencing relied on an Illumina HiSeq 2500. In-frame beta chains were kept once TCRdb had trimmed the public reads at Q25 with fastp and called clones with MiXCR. Identical CDR3 protein sequences are pooled into one entry, listed with their most common genes and DNA. The sample includes 550,000 to 800,000 distinct CDR3 sequences, with more than 15% observed a single time. 11% of the sample goes to the ten largest clones.

These data belong to a study of response to subunit inactivated influenza vaccine (dated by TCRdb to the late 2010s). About the full investigation: The study used deep quantitative T cell receptor repertoire profiling to track responses to a trivalent subunit inactivated influenza vaccine.

Study-wide findings and limitations: The authors suggested that each seasonal influenza vaccination may recruit only a limited number of new T cells.

The input for sequencing was PBMCs from blood, taken 12 days after vaccination. The source is a man aged 45-65 years who received an inactivated influenza vaccine. Donor details come from another sample of the same person, matched by shared clones. In this chain, TRBV7-2 is recombined with TRBJ2-5; 7 nucleotides in the junction match TRBD2. The CDR3 amino acid sequence is: CASSLASGELATQYF. Here is the DNA: TGTGCCAGCAGCTTAGCGAGCGGGGAACTAGCGACCCAGTACTTC.